These T cell receptor beta chains were read from a single sample in a study of blood T cell repertoires in COVID-19. Assay used: immunoSEQ multiplex PCR; TCRdb lists only in-frame clones, some missing. The repertoire holds about 160,000 clones, with approximately 81% as singletons. Input material: peripheral blood. These receptors originate from an elderly woman with active or convalescent COVID-19. Each CDR3 is given with its conserved first and last residue. D genes are given only for firm matches. Part of the rows lack a size; the others show once, few, many or a class for expanded clones.

- TRBJ1-2 - TRBV12-2 TGTGCAAGTCGCTTAAAATCGAGGGAATTAGGACAGGGGTTTATGGATGGCTACACCTTC CASRLKSRELGQGFMDGYTF
TRBD1 TRBJ1-1 - TRBV28 TGTGCCAGCAGGAACCCCACAGGGGTTCGGGCTGAAGCTTTCTTT CASRNPTGVRAEAFF
- TRBJ1-6 - TRBV5-1 TGCGCCAGCAGTTGGGCGGGCTCCTATAATTCACCCCTCCACTTT CASSWAGSYNSPLHF
- TRBJ1-1 - TRBV18 TGTGCCAGCTCACTCTCAGGGGTTACTGAAGCTTTCTTT CASSLSGVTEAFF
TRBD2 TRBJ2-1 - TRBV5-4 TGTGCCAGCAGCTTCATGGCTAGCGGGAGTTCCTACAATGAGCAGTTCTTC CASSFMASGSSYNEQFF
- TRBJ1-1 - TRBV5-1 TGCGCCAGCAGCTTGGAGGCCCGGAGGAACACTGAAGCTTTCTTT CASSLEARRNTEAFF
- TRBJ1-1 few TRBV10-1 TGCGCCAGCAGTGAGCACAGGAACACTGAAGCTTTCTTT CASSEHRNTEAFF
TRBD1 TRBJ2-7 - TRBV7-2 TGTGCCAGCAGCTCCTACGGACAGGGCGGCGAGCAGTACTTC CASSSYGQGGEQYF
- TRBJ1-3 - TRBV29-1 TGCAGCGTTGTGGAGGCCACTGGAAACACCATATATTTT CSVVEATGNTIYF
TRBD2 TRBJ2-5 - TRBV14 TGTGCCAGCAGCCATGGACTAGCGGGAGGGTTAGAGACCCAGTACTTC CASSHGLAGGLETQYF
- TRBJ1-1 - TRBV7-9 TGTGCCAGCAGCCCGGGAGAGAACACTGAAGCTTTCTTT CASSPGENTEAFF
TRBD1 TRBJ2-2 - TRBV15 TGTGCCACCAGCAGAGATTATCCGGGACAGGGACCCACCGGGGAGCTGTTTTTT CATSRDYPGQGPTGELFF
TRBD1 TRBJ1-4 - TRBV9 TGTGCCAGCAGCGCCTCGACAGGGGTGGGTGAAAAACTGTTTTTT CASSASTGVGEKLFF
- TRBJ1-1 - TRBV20-1 TGCAGTGCTAGTGAGGGGCCCGCTGGGGGGGCTTTCTTT CSASEGPAGGAFF
- TRBJ2-5 - TRBV7-9 TGTGCCAGCAGCTCGACAGCGAGGGGGGAGACCCAGTACTTC CASSSTARGETQYF
TRBD2 TRBJ2-1 - TRBV11-2 TGTGCCAGCAGCTCTGGGGCGGGAGCTGAGCAGTTCTTC CASSSGAGAEQFF
- TRBJ2-3 - TRBV7-9 TGTGCCAGCAGCTCCCATTGGGGGCGCACAGATACGCAGTATTTT CASSSHWGRTDTQYF
- TRBJ2-1 - TRBV19 TGTGCCAGTAGTATATCTTTAGTTAGTAGTAGTGAGCAGTTCTTC CASSISLVSSSEQFF
TRBD1 TRBJ1-2 - TRBV6-5 TGTGCCACCCGCGGGACAGGGGACTATGGCTACACCTTC CATRGTGDYGYTF
- TRBJ2-1 - TRBV5-1 TGCGCCAGCAGCTCCGGGGGAGTTTTTCGTGGTGAGCAGTTCTTC CASSSGGVFRGEQFF
- TRBJ2-2 - TRBV12-5 TGTGCTAGTGTCTTGGACAGACTCACCGGGGAGCTGTTTTTT CASVLDRLTGELFF
TRBD1 TRBJ2-2 - TRBV3-1/TRBV3-2 TGTGCCAGCAGCCCCATTCCAGGGGGCTCTTCCGGGGAGCTGTTTTTT CASSPIPGGSSGELFF
TRBD2 TRBJ2-1 once TRBV6-6 TGTGCCAGCAGTCGGACTAGCGGGGGGAGCTCCTACAATGAGCAGTTCTTC CASSRTSGGSSYNEQFF
TRBD1 TRBJ1-4 - TRBV5-4 TGTGCCAGCAGCGTGGACAGGGAAAAACTGTTTTTT CASSVDREKLFF
- TRBJ2-3 - TRBV30 TGTGCCTGGAGTGAAGCGTACGGGTTTCAGGATACGCAGTATTTT CAWSEAYGFQDTQYF
TRBD1 TRBJ2-5 - TRBV6-2/TRBV6-3 TGTGCCAGCAGTCTACAGGGGGGAACTCTAGAGACCCAGTACTTC CASSLQGGTLETQYF
- TRBJ1-1 - TRBV25-1 TGTGCCAGCATCACAGGTTTAGGGACTGAAGCTTTCTTT CASITGLGTEAFF
- TRBJ1-1 - TRBV5-1 TGCGCCAGCAGCCCACAGACCCGGAGGGGGAACACTGAAGCTTTCTTT CASSPQTRRGNTEAFF
TRBD1 TRBJ2-2 - TRBV5-1 TGCGCCAGCACTTTCCGGACAGGGATCACCGGGGAGCTGTTTTTT CASTFRTGITGELFF
TRBD2 TRBJ2-1 - TRBV10-3 TGTGCCATCAGTGAGTCAAGGACTAGCGGGAGTCAGTTCTTC CAISESRTSGSQFF
TRBD1 TRBJ2-5 once TRBV5-1 TGCGCCAGCAGCCCGCTGACAGGGCAGCAAGAGACCCAGTACTTC CASSPLTGQQETQYF
TRBD1 TRBJ1-5 - TRBV2 TGTGCCAGTCAGGGGGGCAAGAACGTCGTTCAGCCCCAGCATTTT CASQGGKNVVQPQHF
TRBD1 TRBJ2-5 - TRBV18 TGTGCCAGCTCACCTTTGACAGGGGAAGAGACCCAGTACTTC CASSPLTGEETQYF
TRBD1 TRBJ2-7 - TRBV6-6 TGTGCCAGCAGTGGCTCCGGGACAGGGATTTCTCCCGAGCAGTACTTC CASSGSGTGISPEQYF
- TRBJ2-1 - TRBV3-1/TRBV3-2 TGTGCCAGCAGCCGGTCGACGCGGGATGAGCAGTTCTTC CASSRSTRDEQFF
- TRBJ1-1 - TRBV28 TGTGCCAGCCTCCGAGATAACACTGAAGCTTTCTTT CASLRDNTEAFF
- TRBJ1-3 - TRBV3-1/TRBV3-2 TGTGCCAGCAGCCAAGACCGGTCATACTCTGGAAACACCATATATTTT CASSQDRSYSGNTIYF
TRBD1 TRBJ2-7 - TRBV10-2 TGCGCCAGCAGGGAGGACAGGGGGCTTTACGAGCAGTACTTC CASREDRGLYEQYF
- TRBJ2-2 - TRBV11-3 TGTGCCAGCAGCTTAGCGGGAACGAACACCGGGGAGCTGTTTTTT CASSLAGTNTGELFF
TRBD1 TRBJ1-5 - TRBV4-1 TGCGCCAGCAGGGCGGACAGGGGCGTTAGTGGCAATCAGCCCCAGCATTTT CASRADRGVSGNQPQHF
- TRBJ1-2 - TRBV29-1 TGCAGCGTTGAAGAGAGCGAGACCGACGCTAACTATGGCTACACCTTC CSVEESETDANYGYTF
TRBD2 TRBJ2-1 - TRBV30 TGTGCCTGGGACAGCGGGACCCTATACAATGAGCAGTTCTTC CAWDSGTLYNEQFF
- TRBJ1-2 - TRBV7-2 TGTGCCAGCAGCTTAGATGCAGGTCATAACTATGGCTACACCTTC CASSLDAGHNYGYTF
TRBD2 TRBJ2-2 - TRBV9 TGTGCCAGCAGCCCAATCCCCGTAGCGGGGCCGACCGGGGAGCTGTTTTTT CASSPIPVAGPTGELFF
TRBD2 TRBJ2-3 - TRBV19 TGTGCCAGTAGAGGGACTACAAGCACAGATACGCAGTATTTT CASRGTTSTDTQYF
TRBD1 TRBJ2-5 - TRBV7-9 TGTGCCAGCAGCTTAGCGCCCCGACAGGGGTTGGAGACCCAGTACTTC CASSLAPRQGLETQYF
TRBD1 TRBJ2-1 - TRBV6-6 TGTGCCAGCAGTTCCCCGGGACAGATAAACAATGAGCAGTTCTTC CASSSPGQINNEQFF
- TRBJ2-5 - TRBV5-1 TGCGCCAGCAGACGAGCCGGGACTCGAGAGACCCAGTACTTC CASRRAGTRETQYF
- TRBJ2-3 - TRBV2 TGTGCCAGCCATGTCACAGATACGCAGTATTTT CASHVTDTQYF
TRBD1 TRBJ1-2 - TRBV5-1 TGCGCCAGCAGCTTGGAGGGGGCTGGTGGCTACACCTTC CASSLEGAGGYTF
TRBD2 TRBJ2-1 - TRBV15 TGTGCCACCAGCAGAGATTCCCCCGCTAGCGGGAATCAGTTCTTC CATSRDSPASGNQFF
TRBD2 TRBJ2-1 - TRBV7-2 TGTGCCAGCAGCTTATTTGGGGGGGGTTACAATGAGCAGTTCTTC CASSLFGGGYNEQFF
- TRBJ2-1 - TRBV6-6 TGTGCCAGCAGTTACTCGACCGGGACATCCTACAATGAGCAGTTCTTC CASSYSTGTSYNEQFF
TRBD1 TRBJ2-1 - TRBV10-3 TGTGCCATCAGTGTGGGACAGGAGCTCTACAATGAGCAGTTCTTC CAISVGQELYNEQFF
- TRBJ1-3 - TRBV6-5 TGTGCCAGCAGTTTGGCGGGCCCTGGAAACACCATATATTTT CASSLAGPGNTIYF